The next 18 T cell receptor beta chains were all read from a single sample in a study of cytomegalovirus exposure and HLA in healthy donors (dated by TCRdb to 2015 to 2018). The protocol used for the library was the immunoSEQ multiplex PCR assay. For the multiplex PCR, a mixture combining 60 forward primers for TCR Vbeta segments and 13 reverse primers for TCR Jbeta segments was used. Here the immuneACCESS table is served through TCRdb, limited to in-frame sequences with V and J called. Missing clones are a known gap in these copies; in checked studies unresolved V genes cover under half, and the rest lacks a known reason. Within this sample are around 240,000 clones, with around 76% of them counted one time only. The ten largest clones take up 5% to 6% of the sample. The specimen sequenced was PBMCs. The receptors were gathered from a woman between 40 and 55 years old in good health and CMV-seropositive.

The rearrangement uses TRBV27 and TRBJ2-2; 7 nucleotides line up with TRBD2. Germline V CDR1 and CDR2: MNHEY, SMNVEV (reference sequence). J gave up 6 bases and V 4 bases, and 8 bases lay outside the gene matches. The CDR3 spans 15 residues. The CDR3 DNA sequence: TGTGCCAGCAGTTCCGGGGCTAGCGGATCCGGGGAGCTGTTTTTT. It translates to CASSSGASGSGELFF.

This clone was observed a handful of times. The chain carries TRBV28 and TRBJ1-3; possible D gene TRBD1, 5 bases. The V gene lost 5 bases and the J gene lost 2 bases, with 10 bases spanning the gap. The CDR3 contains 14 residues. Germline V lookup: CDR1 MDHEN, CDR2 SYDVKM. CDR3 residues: CASSTGGTGNTIYF. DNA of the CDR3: TGTGCCAGCAGTACGGGGGGAACTGGAAACACCATATATTTT.

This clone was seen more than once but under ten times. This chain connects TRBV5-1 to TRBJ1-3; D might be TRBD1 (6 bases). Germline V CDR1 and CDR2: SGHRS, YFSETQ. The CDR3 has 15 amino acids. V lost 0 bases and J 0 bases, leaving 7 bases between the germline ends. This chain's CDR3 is CASSLGGGSGNTIYF. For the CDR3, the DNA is TGCGCCAGCAGCTTGGGAGGGGGCTCTGGAAACACCATATATTTT.

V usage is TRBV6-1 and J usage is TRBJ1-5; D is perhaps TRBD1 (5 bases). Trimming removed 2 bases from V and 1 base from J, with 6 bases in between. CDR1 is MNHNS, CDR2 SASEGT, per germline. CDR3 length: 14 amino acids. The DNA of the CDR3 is TGTGCCAGCAGTGAACGGGGGAGCAATCAGCCCCAGCATTTT. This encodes CASSERGSNQPQHF.

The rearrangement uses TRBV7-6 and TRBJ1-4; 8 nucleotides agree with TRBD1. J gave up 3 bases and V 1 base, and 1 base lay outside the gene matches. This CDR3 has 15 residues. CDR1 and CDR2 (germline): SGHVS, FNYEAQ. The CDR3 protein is CASSLDRGANEKLFF. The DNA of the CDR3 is TGTGCCAGCAGCTTAGACAGGGGGGCTAATGAAAAACTGTTTTTT.

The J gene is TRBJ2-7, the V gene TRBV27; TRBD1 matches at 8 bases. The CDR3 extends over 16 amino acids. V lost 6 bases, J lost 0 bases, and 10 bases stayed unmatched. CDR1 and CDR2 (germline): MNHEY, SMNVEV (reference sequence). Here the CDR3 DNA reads TGTGCCAGCAGAAACTTAGGGACAGGAGCCTCCTACGAGCAGTACTTC. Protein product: CASRNLGTGASYEQYF.

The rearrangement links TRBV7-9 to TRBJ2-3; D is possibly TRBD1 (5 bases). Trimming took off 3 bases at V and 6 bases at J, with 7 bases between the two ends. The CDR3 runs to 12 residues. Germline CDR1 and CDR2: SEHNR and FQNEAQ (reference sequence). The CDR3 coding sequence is TGTGCCAGCAGCTTTACAGGCGATACGCAGTATTTT. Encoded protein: CASSFTGDTQYF. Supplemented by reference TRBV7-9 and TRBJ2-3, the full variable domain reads DTGVSQNPRHKITKRGQNVTFRCDPISEHNRLYWYRQTLGQGPEFLTYFQNEAQLEKSRLLSDRFSAERPKGSFSTLEIQRTEQGDSAMYLCASSFTGDTQYFGPGTRLTVL.

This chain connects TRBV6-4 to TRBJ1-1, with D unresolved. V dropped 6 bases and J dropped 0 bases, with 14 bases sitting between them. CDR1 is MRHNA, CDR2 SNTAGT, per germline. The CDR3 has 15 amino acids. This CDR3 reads CASSEVPGMNTEAFF. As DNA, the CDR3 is TGTGCCAGCAGCGAAGTTCCGGGGATGAACACTGAAGCTTTCTTT.

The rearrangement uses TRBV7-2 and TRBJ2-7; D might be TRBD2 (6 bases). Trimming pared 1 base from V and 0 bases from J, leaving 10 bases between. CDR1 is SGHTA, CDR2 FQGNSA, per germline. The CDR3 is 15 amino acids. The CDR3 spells CASSLVGGDSYEQYF. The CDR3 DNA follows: TGTGCCAGCAGCTTAGTCGGGGGAGACTCCTACGAGCAGTACTTC.

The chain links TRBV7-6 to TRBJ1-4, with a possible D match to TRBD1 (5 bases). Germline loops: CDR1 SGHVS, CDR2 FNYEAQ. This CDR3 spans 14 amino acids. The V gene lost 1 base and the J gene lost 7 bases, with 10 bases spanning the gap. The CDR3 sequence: CASSLGTRGEKLFF. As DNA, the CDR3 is TGTGCCAGCAGCTTAGGGACAAGAGGTGAAAAACTGTTTTTT. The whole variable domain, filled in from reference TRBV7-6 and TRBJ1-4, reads GAGVSQSPRYKVTKRGQDVALRCDPISGHVSLYWYRQALGQGPEFLTYFNYEAQQDKSGLPNDRFSAERPEGSISTLTIQRTEQRDSAMYRCASSLGTRGEKLFFGSGTQLSVL.

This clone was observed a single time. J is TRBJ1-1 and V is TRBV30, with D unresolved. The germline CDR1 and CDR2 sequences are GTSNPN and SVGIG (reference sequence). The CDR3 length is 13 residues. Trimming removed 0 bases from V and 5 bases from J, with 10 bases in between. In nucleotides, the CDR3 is TGTGCCTGGAGTGTACGGTTCAATACTGAAGCTTTCTTT. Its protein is CAWSVRFNTEAFF.

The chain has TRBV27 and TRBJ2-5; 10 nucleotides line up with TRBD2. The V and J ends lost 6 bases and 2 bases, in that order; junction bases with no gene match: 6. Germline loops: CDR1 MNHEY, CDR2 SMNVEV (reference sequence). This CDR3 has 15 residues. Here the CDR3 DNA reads TGTGCCAGCAGGGGGACTAGCGCCGGGCAAGAGACCCAGTACTTC. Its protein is CASRGTSAGQETQYF.

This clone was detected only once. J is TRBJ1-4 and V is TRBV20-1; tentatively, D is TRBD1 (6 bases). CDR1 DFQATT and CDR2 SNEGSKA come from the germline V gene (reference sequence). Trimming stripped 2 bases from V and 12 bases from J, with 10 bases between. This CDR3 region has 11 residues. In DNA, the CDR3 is TGCAGTGCTAGATCCTCAGGGGAACTGTTTTTT. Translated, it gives CSARSSGELFF.

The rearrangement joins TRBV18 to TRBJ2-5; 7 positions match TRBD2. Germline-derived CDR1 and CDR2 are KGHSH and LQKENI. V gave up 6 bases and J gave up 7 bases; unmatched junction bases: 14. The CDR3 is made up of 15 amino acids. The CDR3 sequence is CASSPTGGTGLTQYF. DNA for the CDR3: TGTGCCAGCTCCCCCACCGGGGGGACGGGTTTGACCCAGTACTTC.

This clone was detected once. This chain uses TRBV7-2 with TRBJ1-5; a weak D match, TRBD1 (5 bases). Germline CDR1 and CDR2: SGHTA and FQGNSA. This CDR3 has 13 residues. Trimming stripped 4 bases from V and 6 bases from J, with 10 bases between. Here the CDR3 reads CASSYGGGQPQHF. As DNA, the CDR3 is TGTGCCAGCAGCTACGGGGGGGGTCAGCCCCAGCATTTT. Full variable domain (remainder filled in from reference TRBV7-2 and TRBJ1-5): GAGVSQSPSNKVTEKGKDVELRCDPISGHTALYWYRQSLGQGLEFLIYFQGNSAPDKSGLPSDRFSAERTGGSVSTLTIQRTQQEDSAVYLCASSYGGGQPQHFGDGTRLSIL.

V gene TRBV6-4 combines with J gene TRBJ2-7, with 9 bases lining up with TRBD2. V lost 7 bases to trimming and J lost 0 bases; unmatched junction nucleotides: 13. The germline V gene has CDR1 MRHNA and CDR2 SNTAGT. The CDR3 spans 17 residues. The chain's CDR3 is CASNPPTLAGRSYEQYF. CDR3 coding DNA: TGTGCCAGCAACCCACCTACTCTAGCGGGGCGCTCCTACGAGCAGTACTTC.

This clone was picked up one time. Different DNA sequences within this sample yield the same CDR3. CDR3 protein: CASSYQGAFSPLHF. DNA for the CDR3: TGTGCCAGCAGCTATCAGGGGGCATTTTCACCCCTCCACTTT. V usage is TRBV7-9 and J usage is TRBJ1-6; 8 positions match TRBD1. The trim removed 4 bases at V and 9 bases at J, leaving 5 bases unmatched. Germline CDR1 is SEHNR and CDR2 is FQNEAQ (reference sequence). The CDR3 has 14 amino acids.

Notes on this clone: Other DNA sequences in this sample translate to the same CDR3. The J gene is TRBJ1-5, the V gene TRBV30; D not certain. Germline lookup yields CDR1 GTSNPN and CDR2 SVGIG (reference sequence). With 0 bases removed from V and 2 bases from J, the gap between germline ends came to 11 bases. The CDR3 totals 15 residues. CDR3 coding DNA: TGTGCCTGGAGTGTAGGAGGCACGGGCAATCAGCCCCAGCATTTT. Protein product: CAWSVGGTGNQPQHF.